These 26 T cell receptor beta chains share one sample of origin, sequenced in a study of blood T cell repertoires in COVID-19. This table comes from immunoSEQ multiplex PCR, and its TCRdb copy is limited to in-frame clones, with some not included. The sample holds 260,000 or so clones, 85% to 90% seen once. Sequenced: PBMCs or T cells enriched from blood (not recorded which). These receptors came from a man younger than 35 who had recovered from COVID-19.

The rearrangement uses TRBV27 and TRBJ2-3, with 7 bases matching TRBD1. Germline V gives CDR1 MNHEY, CDR2 SMNVEV (reference sequence). CDR3 length: 14 amino acids. V gave up 6 bases and J gave up 7 bases; unmatched junction bases: 10. The CDR3 is CASRRQGLENTQYF. CDR3 nucleotides: TGTGCCAGCAGGAGACAGGGATTAGAGAATACGCAGTATTTT.

V is TRBV4-1 and J is TRBJ2-1; D might be TRBD2 (5 bases). The CDR3 loop spans 13 amino acids. Deletions cut 1 base from V and 12 bases from J, with 13 bases between. Germline assignment: CDR1 MGHRA and CDR2 YSYEKL. The CDR3, as DNA: TGCGCCAGCAGCCAAGGACCCGGGGATGGGCAGTTCTTC. Amino acid sequence: CASSQGPGDGQFF.

The J gene is TRBJ2-1, the V gene TRBV12-5; D possibly corresponds to TRBD2 (6 bases). Germline V gene lookup returns CDR1 LGHNT and CDR2 FRNRAP. The CDR3 has 14 amino acids. V lost 0 bases, J lost 12 bases, and 15 bases lay in between. This CDR3 is CASGLVPPGTGQFF. CDR3 coding DNA: TGTGCTAGTGGTTTGGTCCCCCCAGGGACTGGGCAGTTCTTC.

This chain uses TRBV7-2 with TRBJ2-3; TRBD1 might be the D (5 bases). V dropped 5 bases and J dropped 1 base, with 13 bases sitting between them. Germline assignment: CDR1 SGHTA and CDR2 FQGNSA. This CDR3 contains 15 residues. CDR3 DNA sequence: TGTGCCAGCAGCAAGGGGCTGCCAGGCACAGATACGCAGTATTTT. This gives the protein CASSKGLPGTDTQYF.

The chain joins TRBV7-8 to TRBJ2-3; 9 bases line up with TRBD2. The V gene end was trimmed by 4 bases and the J gene end by 0 bases; junction bases not matched to a gene: 11. The CDR3 runs to 18 residues. CDR1 and CDR2 from the germline V gene are SGHVS and FQNEAQ. In DNA, the CDR3 is TGTGCCAGCAGCTCGACCCTTAGCGGGAGTAGCAGCACAGATACGCAGTATTTT. It translates to CASSSTLSGSSSTDTQYF. Filled out from reference TRBV7-8 and TRBJ2-3, the complete variable domain reads GAGVSQSPRYKVAKRGQDVALRCDPISGHVSLFWYQQALGQGPEFLTYFQNEAQLDKSGLPSDRFFAERPEGSVSTLKIQRTQQEDSAVYLCASSSTLSGSSSTDTQYFGPGTRLTVL.

The V and J genes are TRBV28 and TRBJ2-7; the match to TRBD1 covers 7 bases. This CDR3 comprises 16 residues. Germline V gene data show CDR1 as MDHEN and CDR2 as SYDVKM. Germline trimming cut 5 bases from V and 1 base from J; bases unmatched to any gene: 11. CDR3: CASSPGQAKGSYEQYF. CDR3 bases: TGTGCCAGCAGTCCTGGACAGGCGAAGGGTTCCTACGAGCAGTACTTC.

The chain carries TRBV18 and TRBJ2-1; TRBD2 might be the D (7 bases). Germline V CDR1 and CDR2: KGHSH, LQKENI. The germline V and J ends were trimmed by 2 bases and 4 bases, with 18 bases remaining between them. The CDR3 is made up of 17 amino acids. The CDR3 coding sequence is TGTGCCAGCTCACCAGGATCCGGGGGGCCACTTTACAATGAGCAGTTCTTC. It yields the protein CASSPGSGGPLYNEQFF.

This rearrangement joins TRBV27 to TRBJ2-5; 7 nucleotides agree with TRBD2. The CDR3 length is 17 residues. Germline CDR1 MNHEY, CDR2 SMNVEV (reference sequence). Trimming took 0 bases from V and 5 from J; bases not matched to a gene: 12. In nucleotides, the CDR3 is TGTGCCAGCAGTTTATCGCCCCCGAGCGGGAATTGGGAGACCCAGTACTTC. It yields the protein CASSLSPPSGNWETQYF.

The rearrangement joins TRBV4-1 to TRBJ1-5; D unresolved. The germline CDR1 and CDR2 sequences are MGHRA and YSYEKL. The CDR3 runs 13 residues. The V gene lost 0 bases and the J gene lost 11 bases, with 11 bases spanning the gap. CDR3 in amino acids: CASSQDGRGAQHF. DNA of the CDR3: TGCGCCAGCAGCCAAGATGGTCGGGGTGCCCAGCATTTT.

The rearrangement links TRBV7-8 to TRBJ1-1, with TRBD1 matching 8 bases. The CDR3 is made up of 15 amino acids. Trimming cost V 5 bases and J 4 bases; bases outside gene matches: 9. Germline-derived CDR1 and CDR2 are SGHVS and FQNEAQ. In DNA form, the CDR3 reads TGTGCCAGCAGCGCGGCGGTTACAGGGGGCACTGAAGCTTTCTTT. Translated, it gives CASSAAVTGGTEAFF.

This sequence joins TRBV18 and TRBJ2-4; 7 positions match TRBD1. Germline loops: CDR1 KGHSH, CDR2 LQKENI. Losses at the gene ends were 3 bases for V and 0 bases for J; bases not matched to a gene: 8. The CDR3 contains 17 residues. CDR3 region: CASSPRQGLGAKNIQYF. CDR3 DNA sequence: TGTGCCAGCTCACCCCGACAGGGATTGGGAGCCAAAAACATTCAGTACTTC.

J is TRBJ2-2 and V is TRBV19; D gene ambiguous. Germline CDR1 LNHDA, CDR2 SQIVND (reference sequence). The V gene lost 2 bases and the J gene lost 6 bases, with 13 bases spanning the gap. This CDR3 comprises 15 residues. The CDR3 loop reads CASSITPGMAGELFF. The CDR3 DNA follows: TGTGCCAGTAGTATAACGCCGGGTATGGCCGGGGAGCTGTTTTTT. The whole variable domain, remainder taken from reference TRBV19 and TRBJ2-2, is DGGITQSPKYLFRKEGQNVTLSCEQNLNHDAMYWYRQDPGQGLRLIYYSQIVNDFQKGDIAEGYSVSREKKESFPLTVTSAQKNPTAFYLCASSITPGMAGELFFGEGSRLTVL.

The chain uses TRBV14 and TRBJ1-1; no clear D. V was pared by 4 bases and J by 2 bases, with 8 bases between. The CDR3 sequence is 13 residues long. Per the germline V gene, CDR1 is SGHDN and CDR2 is FVKESK. The CDR3 region is CASSLNLNTEAFF. The CDR3 DNA follows: TGTGCCAGCAGCCTTAACCTAAACACTGAAGCTTTCTTT.

The chain carries TRBV3-1 (or the pseudogene TRBV3-2) and TRBJ2-2, with D unresolved. Germline loops: CDR1 LGHDT, CDR2 YNNKEL (reference sequence). This CDR3 is built from 14 residues. The ends were cut back, 4 bases at V and 7 bases at J, with 13 bases in the middle. The CDR3 sequence is CASSLHTRGGELFF. Written as DNA, the CDR3 is TGTGCCAGCAGCCTACATACCCGCGGCGGGGAGCTGTTTTTT.

V usage is TRBV5-1 and J usage is TRBJ1-3; D possibly corresponds to TRBD1 (5 bases). Germline V gives CDR1 SGHRS, CDR2 YFSETQ. The CDR3 loop spans 17 amino acids. V lost 4 bases, J lost 0 bases, and 17 bases lay in between. This CDR3 is CASSPREGRGSGNTIYF. CDR3 coding DNA: TGCGCCAGCAGCCCTAGGGAGGGACGCGGCTCTGGAAACACCATATATTTT.

This clone was counted a few times. The V call is TRBV4-2, the J call TRBJ1-1, with TRBD1 identical over 7 bases. CDR1 is LGHNA, CDR2 YNFKEQ, per germline. This CDR3 is built from 14 residues. The trim removed 5 bases at V and 1 base at J, leaving 4 bases unmatched. CDR3 residues: CASSRQGGNTEAFF. The CDR3 DNA reads TGTGCCAGCAGCAGACAGGGTGGGAACACTGAAGCTTTCTTT.

The gene calls are TRBV5-3 and TRBJ2-7; TRBD2 matches at 9 bases. TRBV5-3 qualifies as an ORF whose function is uncertain. The J segment lost 2 bases and the V segment lost 4 bases, leaving 4 bases of the junction unmatched. This CDR3 region has 14 residues. CDR3 sequence: CARSSSGRPYEQYF. CDR3 bases: TGTGCCAGAAGCAGCAGCGGGAGGCCCTACGAGCAGTACTTC.

Only one count was recorded for this clone. The chain combines TRBV4-1 with TRBJ1-1; possibly TRBD1 for D (5 bases). Germline assignment: CDR1 MGHRA and CDR2 YSYEKL. The ends were cut back, 0 bases at V and 11 bases at J, with 13 bases in the middle. The CDR3 is 13 residues long. The CDR3 region has the DNA TGCGCCAGCAGCCAAGATCCGGGGACTATTGCTTTCTTT. Protein sequence: CASSQDPGTIAFF.

CDR3 in amino acids: CASRGSGTRYNEQFF. The CDR3 DNA is TGTGCCAGCAGGGGTAGCGGGACCAGATACAATGAGCAGTTCTTC. This chain links TRBV3-1 (or the pseudogene TRBV3-2) with TRBJ2-1; 8 bases align to TRBD2. After removal of 6 bases from V and 4 bases from J, the junction contained 8 bases not matched to a gene. Looked up from germline, CDR1 is LGHDT and CDR2 is YNNKEL (reference sequence). The CDR3 runs 15 residues.

The CDR3 sequence: CASSPGGTDTQYF. The CDR3, as DNA: TGTGCCAGCAGCCCGGGGGGGACAGATACGCAGTATTTT. This chain connects TRBV5-4 to TRBJ2-3; 8 bases map to TRBD2. In germline, CDR1 is SGHNT, CDR2 YYREEE (reference sequence). The V gene end was trimmed by 4 bases and the J gene end by 3 bases; junction bases not matched to a gene: 1. The CDR3 runs to 13 residues.

The chain joins TRBV4-2 to TRBJ2-5; tentative D call: TRBD2 (6 bases). Germline V CDR1 and CDR2: LGHNA, YNFKEQ. Trimming removed 4 bases at V and 2 bases at J, with 20 bases between. The CDR3 length is 17 residues. The CDR3 DNA is TGTGCCAGCAGCCCCCGAGGTAGCGGCGCGCCACAAGAGACCCAGTACTTC. Encoded protein: CASSPRGSGAPQETQYF.

The J gene is TRBJ2-1, the V gene TRBV11-2, with TRBD2 as a possible D gene (5 bases). Trimming shortened V by 5 bases and J by 2 bases, and 10 bases separated the two germline ends. The germline V gene encodes CDR1 SGHAT and CDR2 FQNNGV. The CDR3 covers 14 residues. The DNA of the CDR3 is TGTGCCAGCAGCCTAGCATCGGCCTACAATGAGCAGTTCTTC. Translation: CASSLASAYNEQFF.

This sequence joins TRBV10-3 and TRBJ1-5; D not resolved. The CDR3 runs to 14 residues. V lost 2 bases and J lost 6, with 11 bases in between. The germline CDR1 and CDR2 sequences are ENHRY and SYGVKD. CDR3 loop: CAISERAGGQPQHF. CDR3 DNA: TGTGCCATCAGTGAGCGGGCGGGAGGTCAGCCCCAGCATTTT.

The chain employs TRBV7-9 and TRBJ1-2, with TRBD1 matching over 7 bases. Germline V gives CDR1 SEHNR, CDR2 FQNEAQ (reference sequence). V dropped 5 bases and J dropped 1; count of bases not matched to a gene: 4. This CDR3 has 14 amino acids. The CDR3 reads CASSVGQNNYGYTF. CDR3 DNA: TGTGCCAGCAGCGTGGGACAGAATAACTATGGCTACACCTTC. The full variable domain, in which reference TRBV7-9 and TRBJ1-2 provide the parts outside the CDR3, is DTGVSQNPRHKITKRGQNVTFRCDPISEHNRLYWYRQTLGQGPEFLTYFQNEAQLEKSRLLSDRFSAERPKGSFSTLEIQRTEQGDSAMYLCASSVGQNNYGYTFGSGTRLTVV.

The chain carries TRBV30 and TRBJ2-1; 9 bases agree with TRBD2. J was trimmed by 4 bases and V by 0 bases; bases with no gene match: 4. Germline V gene sequence: CDR1 GTSNPN, CDR2 SVGIG (reference sequence). CDR3 size: 15 residues. The CDR3 sequence is CAWSVGSGGYNEQFF. In DNA form, the CDR3 reads TGTGCCTGGAGTGTAGGGAGCGGGGGGTACAATGAGCAGTTCTTC. Full variable domain (outside the CDR3, taken from reference TRBV30 and TRBJ2-1): SQTIHQWPATLVQPVGSPLSLECTVEGTSNPNLYWYRQAAGRGLQLLFYSVGIGQISSEVPQNLSASRPQDRQFILSSKKLLLSDSGFYLCAWSVGSGGYNEQFFGPGTRLTVL.

CDR3 loop: CASRYGLAGNEQFF. The CDR3 bases are TGTGCCAGCAGGTATGGACTAGCGGGTAATGAGCAGTTCTTC. The chain recombines TRBV5-4 with TRBJ2-1, with 11 nucleotides matching TRBD2. The length of the CDR3 is 14 residues. J was trimmed by 7 bases and V by 5 bases; bases with no gene match: 5. Germline-derived CDR1 and CDR2 are SGHNT and YYREEE (reference sequence).